One and the same sample provided the 15 T cell receptor beta chains below, sequenced in a study of T-cell memory formation after mild COVID-19. TCRdb recomputed calls from the 5' RACE reads with MiXCR, one row per CDR3 protein. The table shows roughly 140,000 distinct CDR3 sequences, with 11% to 15% occurring only once. The sequencing input was PBMCs or a T cell subset sorted from them (not recorded which). Source of these receptors: an adult woman who had mild COVID-19 (a few samples of this study predate the infection). Cell type and time point are not known.

This clonotype appeared a few times. V usage is TRBV5-5 and J usage is TRBJ1-4, with D possibly matching TRBD1 (5 bases). The CDR3 extends over 13 amino acids. Trimming took 4 bases from V and 8 from J, leaving 12 bases between them. CDR1 and CDR2 (germline): SGHKS, YYEKEE (reference sequence). In DNA, the CDR3 is TGTGCCAGCAGCCCTGACGGGGCGGAAAAACTGTTTTTT. This sequence encodes CASSPDGAEKLFF.

CDR3 sequence: CASSLLADQETQYF. The CDR3 coding sequence is TGTGCCAGCAGTTTACTAGCGGATCAAGAGACCCAGTACTTC. The gene calls are TRBV12-3 or TRBV12-4 and TRBJ2-5, with 7 bases lining up with TRBD2. J lost 2 bases, V lost 2 bases, and 2 bases had no gene match. The CDR3 is made up of 14 amino acids.

This clonotype was seen a handful of times. This chain uses TRBV20-1 with TRBJ1-5; 7 bases match TRBD1. This CDR3 contains 13 residues. CDR1 is DFQATT and CDR2 is SNEGSKA in the germline V gene (reference sequence). V was pared by 4 bases and J by 6 bases, with 6 bases of the junction left unmatched. As DNA, the CDR3 is TGCAGTGCTAAGGGGGCACCAGGTCAGCCCCAGCATTTT. The encoded protein is CSAKGAPGQPQHF.

The table lists this clonotype with a few counts. The rearrangement uses TRBV25-1 and TRBJ2-2; D gene unclear. The V and J ends lost 1 base and 5 bases respectively, with 8 bases between them. The CDR3 runs to 14 residues. From germline, CDR1 is MGHDK and CDR2 SYGVNS. The CDR3 DNA reads as TGTGCCAGCAGTGAATTTCTTGATACCGGGGAGCTGTTTTTT. Translated, it gives CASSEFLDTGELFF.

The gene calls are TRBV5-1 and TRBJ1-2; weak D call: TRBD1 (6 bases). This CDR3 spans 12 amino acids. V shed 0 bases and J shed 8 bases, with 8 bases lying between them. The germline V gene has CDR1 SGHRS and CDR2 YFSETQ. DNA of the CDR3: TGCGCCAGCAGCTTGGCAGGGGAAGGCTACACCTTC. Translation: CASSLAGEGYTF.

The chain carries TRBV15 and TRBJ2-1, with a possible D match to TRBD2 (5 bases). V gave up 5 bases and J gave up 5 bases, with 16 bases separating them. The CDR3 has 15 amino acids. CDR1 and CDR2 from the germline V gene are LNHNV and YYDKDF (reference sequence). CDR3 nucleotides: TGTGCCACCAGCGTAAGAGGTCGGGGTCACAATGAGCAGTTCTTC. Translating it yields CATSVRGRGHNEQFF.

This clonotype turned up a few times. The chain links TRBV6-1 to TRBJ1-3; D is perhaps TRBD1 (6 bases). V was clipped by 7 bases and J by 4 bases, with 20 bases between them. Per germline, CDR1 MNHNS and CDR2 SASEGT. This CDR3 is 16 amino acids long. The CDR3 loop is CASNPGTRLWGNTIYF. The DNA for the CDR3 is TGTGCCAGCAACCCCGGGACAAGATTGTGGGGAAACACCATATATTTT.

This clonotype was seen more than once but under ten times. The CDR3 is CASSYRGNTEAFF. The DNA for the CDR3 is TGTGCCAGCAGTTACAGGGGGAACACTGAAGCTTTCTTT. The chain uses TRBV6-5 and TRBJ1-1; maybe TRBD1 (5 bases). Germline CDR1 and CDR2: MNHEY and SVGAGI. The V gene lost 2 bases and the J gene lost 1 base, with 5 bases spanning the gap. The CDR3 is 13 amino acids.

The chain combines TRBV7-2 with TRBJ2-5; unclear D gene. The CDR3 has 14 amino acids. Germline assignment: CDR1 SGHTA and CDR2 FQGNSA. The V end was cut by 5 bases, the J end by 1 base, with 11 bases between. The DNA of the CDR3 is TGTGCCAGCAGCCCCGAAGGCGCCCAAGAGACCCAGTACTTC. Protein product: CASSPEGAQETQYF. Full variable domain (rest looked up from reference TRBV7-2 and TRBJ2-5): GAGVSQSPSNKVTEKGKDVELRCDPISGHTALYWYRQSLGQGLEFLIYFQGNSAPDKSGLPSDRFSAERTGGSVSTLTIQRTQQEDSAVYLCASSPEGAQETQYFGPGTRLLVL.

J is TRBJ2-7 and V is TRBV2; D uncertain. CDR1 is SNHLY, CDR2 FYNNEI, per germline. The CDR3 runs to 13 residues. The V end lost 6 bases, the J end lost 4 bases, and 13 bases lay between the germline ends. The CDR3 DNA follows: TGTGCCAGCAGGAAAGAAGGGTCGTACGAGCAGTACTTC. It translates to CASRKEGSYEQYF.

This clonotype has more than one count but fewer than ten. The chain is built from TRBV5-1 and TRBJ2-5, with 8 nucleotides matching TRBD2. J gave up 9 bases and V 4 bases, and 8 bases lay outside the gene matches. Germline CDR1 reads SGHRS; CDR2 reads YFSETQ. This CDR3 region has 13 residues. The CDR3 DNA sequence: TGCGCCAGCAGCCCAACTAGCGGAAGGGCCCAGTACTTC. Translated: CASSPTSGRAQYF.

The V gene is TRBV7-9, the J gene TRBJ2-2; no clear D gene. This CDR3 is built from 13 residues. The germline gives CDR1 SEHNR, CDR2 FQNEAQ (reference sequence). Trimming stripped 5 bases from V and 7 bases from J, with 11 bases between. The CDR3 loop reads CASSAPLIGELFF. DNA for the CDR3: TGTGCCAGCAGCGCTCCCCTTATCGGGGAGCTGTTTTTT.

The rearrangement uses TRBV7-6 and TRBJ2-5; 10 nucleotides agree with TRBD2. The CDR3 contains 17 residues. The germline CDR1 and CDR2 sequences are SGHVS and FNYEAQ. Unmatched junction bases numbered 11, after V lost 3 bases and J lost 4 bases. For the CDR3, the DNA is TGTGCCAGCAGCTTTGACCTAGCGGGAGTCGTAGGAGAGACCCAGTACTTC. Translation gives CASSFDLAGVVGETQYF.

This chain connects TRBV6-6 to TRBJ1-1, with a possible D match to TRBD1 (6 bases). V was trimmed by 0 bases and J by 0 bases, leaving 11 bases between them. The CDR3 is 16 amino acids. Per the germline V gene, CDR1 is MNHNY and CDR2 is SVGAGI (reference sequence). As DNA, the CDR3 is TGTGCCAGCAGTTACTCGGGGGGCGATATGAACACTGAAGCTTTCTTT. Protein sequence: CASSYSGGDMNTEAFF.

The chain carries TRBV30 and TRBJ2-5, with 9 positions matching TRBD1. The CDR3 totals 14 residues. Germline V gene sequence: CDR1 GTSNPN, CDR2 SVGIG (reference sequence). The ends lost 5 bases at V and 2 bases at J; junction bases unmatched: 6. Here the CDR3 DNA reads TGTGCCTGGTCGCTGACAGGGGGGCAAGAGACCCAGTACTTC. Encoded protein: CAWSLTGGQETQYF. The full variable domain, rest sourced from reference TRBV30 and TRBJ2-5, is SQTIHQWPATLVQPVGSPLSLECTVEGTSNPNLYWYRQAAGRGLQLLFYSVGIGQISSEVPQNLSASRPQDRQFILSSKKLLLSDSGFYLCAWSLTGGQETQYFGPGTRLLVL.